This is a list of T cell receptor beta chains from one sample in a study of regulatory T cells in long-lasting Graves disease. In TCRdb, the multiplex PCR reads were re-called with MiXCR into one record per CDR3 protein. This table holds roughly 320,000 distinct CDR3 sequences, around 15% found once. This sample also belongs to another study, concerning T cells in Graves' hyperthyroidism and ophthalmopathy.

Sequenced material: peripheral blood mononuclear cells (PBMCs), taken at new diagnosis, from a patient treated with antithyroid drugs. The receptors here all came from a middle-aged man with Graves disease. Each CDR3 is given with its conserved first and last residue. D genes are given only for firm matches. Only part of the rows carry a size: once, few, many, or a class if the clone is expanded.

v_gene,abundance,d_gene,j_gene,CDR3aa,CDR3nt
TRBV19,few,TRBD2,TRBJ2-1,CASLSGENEQFF,TGTGCCAGTCTTAGCGGGGAAAATGAGCAGTTCTTC
TRBV18,.,TRBD1,TRBJ1-3,CASSRRGQLSSGNTIYF,TGTGCCAGCTCGCGTCGGGGACAGCTGAGCTCTGGAAACACCATATATTTT
TRBV28,many,.,TRBJ1-5,CASSSRQSPQHF,TGTGCCAGCAGTTCACGACAGAGCCCCCAGCATTTT
TRBV10-3,.,.,TRBJ1-5,CAISDGQGGNQPQHF,TGTGCCATCAGTGATGGGCAGGGAGGCAATCAGCCCCAGCATTTT
TRBV30,many,TRBD1,TRBJ2-2,CAWSRQGVLNGELFF,TGTGCCTGGAGTCGGCAGGGGGTATTGAACGGGGAGCTGTTTTTT
TRBV27,few,.,TRBJ1-5,CASSLSGGNNNQPQHF,TGTGCCAGCAGTTTATCCGGGGGAAATAACAATCAGCCCCAGCATTTT
TRBV9,many,TRBD2,TRBJ2-5,CASSVGLAGGGKTQYF,TGTGCCAGCAGCGTCGGACTAGCGGGGGGGGGGAAGACCCAGTACTTC
TRBV20-1,.,.,TRBJ1-6,CSALQTIHSPLHF,TGCAGTGCTTTACAGACCATCCATTCACCCCTCCACTTT
TRBV20-1,many,TRBD2,TRBJ2-7,CSARETRARGASGARSYEQYF,TGCAGTGCTAGGGAAACTAGGGCCCGAGGGGCTAGCGGGGCCCGATCCTACGAGCAGTACTTC
TRBV12-3/TRBV12-4,once,.,TRBJ1-5,CASSLMLLGNQPQHF,TGTGCCAGCAGTTTGATGCTGTTGGGCAATCAGCCCCAGCATTTT
TRBV5-1,.,TRBD1,TRBJ2-1,CASSSLDRGAYNEQFF,TGTGCCAGCAGCTCCCTGGACAGGGGGGCCTACAATGAGCAGTTCTTC
TRBV28,many,TRBD1,TRBJ2-5,CASRTTGLETQYF,TGTGCCAGCAGAACGACAGGGCTAGAGACCCAGTACTTC
TRBV29-1,.,.,TRBJ2-3,CSVALHHPGYTDTQYF,TGCAGCGTTGCTTTACACCACCCGGGATACACAGATACGCAGTATTTT
TRBV3-1,many,.,TRBJ1-2,CASRTTGTHYGYTF,TGTGCCAGCAGAACCACCGGGACCCACTATGGCTACACCTTC
TRBV7-8,many,.,TRBJ2-5,CASSIGTKQETQYF,TGTGCCAGCAGCATAGGGACAAAGCAAGAGACCCAGTACTTC
TRBV2,many,.,TRBJ1-5,CASSLTDNQPQHF,TGTGCCAGTTCACTGACGGACAATCAGCCCCAGCATTTT
TRBV5-1,few,.,TRBJ2-3,CASSLAWDTQYF,TGCGCCAGCAGCTTGGCTTGGGATACGCAGTATTTT